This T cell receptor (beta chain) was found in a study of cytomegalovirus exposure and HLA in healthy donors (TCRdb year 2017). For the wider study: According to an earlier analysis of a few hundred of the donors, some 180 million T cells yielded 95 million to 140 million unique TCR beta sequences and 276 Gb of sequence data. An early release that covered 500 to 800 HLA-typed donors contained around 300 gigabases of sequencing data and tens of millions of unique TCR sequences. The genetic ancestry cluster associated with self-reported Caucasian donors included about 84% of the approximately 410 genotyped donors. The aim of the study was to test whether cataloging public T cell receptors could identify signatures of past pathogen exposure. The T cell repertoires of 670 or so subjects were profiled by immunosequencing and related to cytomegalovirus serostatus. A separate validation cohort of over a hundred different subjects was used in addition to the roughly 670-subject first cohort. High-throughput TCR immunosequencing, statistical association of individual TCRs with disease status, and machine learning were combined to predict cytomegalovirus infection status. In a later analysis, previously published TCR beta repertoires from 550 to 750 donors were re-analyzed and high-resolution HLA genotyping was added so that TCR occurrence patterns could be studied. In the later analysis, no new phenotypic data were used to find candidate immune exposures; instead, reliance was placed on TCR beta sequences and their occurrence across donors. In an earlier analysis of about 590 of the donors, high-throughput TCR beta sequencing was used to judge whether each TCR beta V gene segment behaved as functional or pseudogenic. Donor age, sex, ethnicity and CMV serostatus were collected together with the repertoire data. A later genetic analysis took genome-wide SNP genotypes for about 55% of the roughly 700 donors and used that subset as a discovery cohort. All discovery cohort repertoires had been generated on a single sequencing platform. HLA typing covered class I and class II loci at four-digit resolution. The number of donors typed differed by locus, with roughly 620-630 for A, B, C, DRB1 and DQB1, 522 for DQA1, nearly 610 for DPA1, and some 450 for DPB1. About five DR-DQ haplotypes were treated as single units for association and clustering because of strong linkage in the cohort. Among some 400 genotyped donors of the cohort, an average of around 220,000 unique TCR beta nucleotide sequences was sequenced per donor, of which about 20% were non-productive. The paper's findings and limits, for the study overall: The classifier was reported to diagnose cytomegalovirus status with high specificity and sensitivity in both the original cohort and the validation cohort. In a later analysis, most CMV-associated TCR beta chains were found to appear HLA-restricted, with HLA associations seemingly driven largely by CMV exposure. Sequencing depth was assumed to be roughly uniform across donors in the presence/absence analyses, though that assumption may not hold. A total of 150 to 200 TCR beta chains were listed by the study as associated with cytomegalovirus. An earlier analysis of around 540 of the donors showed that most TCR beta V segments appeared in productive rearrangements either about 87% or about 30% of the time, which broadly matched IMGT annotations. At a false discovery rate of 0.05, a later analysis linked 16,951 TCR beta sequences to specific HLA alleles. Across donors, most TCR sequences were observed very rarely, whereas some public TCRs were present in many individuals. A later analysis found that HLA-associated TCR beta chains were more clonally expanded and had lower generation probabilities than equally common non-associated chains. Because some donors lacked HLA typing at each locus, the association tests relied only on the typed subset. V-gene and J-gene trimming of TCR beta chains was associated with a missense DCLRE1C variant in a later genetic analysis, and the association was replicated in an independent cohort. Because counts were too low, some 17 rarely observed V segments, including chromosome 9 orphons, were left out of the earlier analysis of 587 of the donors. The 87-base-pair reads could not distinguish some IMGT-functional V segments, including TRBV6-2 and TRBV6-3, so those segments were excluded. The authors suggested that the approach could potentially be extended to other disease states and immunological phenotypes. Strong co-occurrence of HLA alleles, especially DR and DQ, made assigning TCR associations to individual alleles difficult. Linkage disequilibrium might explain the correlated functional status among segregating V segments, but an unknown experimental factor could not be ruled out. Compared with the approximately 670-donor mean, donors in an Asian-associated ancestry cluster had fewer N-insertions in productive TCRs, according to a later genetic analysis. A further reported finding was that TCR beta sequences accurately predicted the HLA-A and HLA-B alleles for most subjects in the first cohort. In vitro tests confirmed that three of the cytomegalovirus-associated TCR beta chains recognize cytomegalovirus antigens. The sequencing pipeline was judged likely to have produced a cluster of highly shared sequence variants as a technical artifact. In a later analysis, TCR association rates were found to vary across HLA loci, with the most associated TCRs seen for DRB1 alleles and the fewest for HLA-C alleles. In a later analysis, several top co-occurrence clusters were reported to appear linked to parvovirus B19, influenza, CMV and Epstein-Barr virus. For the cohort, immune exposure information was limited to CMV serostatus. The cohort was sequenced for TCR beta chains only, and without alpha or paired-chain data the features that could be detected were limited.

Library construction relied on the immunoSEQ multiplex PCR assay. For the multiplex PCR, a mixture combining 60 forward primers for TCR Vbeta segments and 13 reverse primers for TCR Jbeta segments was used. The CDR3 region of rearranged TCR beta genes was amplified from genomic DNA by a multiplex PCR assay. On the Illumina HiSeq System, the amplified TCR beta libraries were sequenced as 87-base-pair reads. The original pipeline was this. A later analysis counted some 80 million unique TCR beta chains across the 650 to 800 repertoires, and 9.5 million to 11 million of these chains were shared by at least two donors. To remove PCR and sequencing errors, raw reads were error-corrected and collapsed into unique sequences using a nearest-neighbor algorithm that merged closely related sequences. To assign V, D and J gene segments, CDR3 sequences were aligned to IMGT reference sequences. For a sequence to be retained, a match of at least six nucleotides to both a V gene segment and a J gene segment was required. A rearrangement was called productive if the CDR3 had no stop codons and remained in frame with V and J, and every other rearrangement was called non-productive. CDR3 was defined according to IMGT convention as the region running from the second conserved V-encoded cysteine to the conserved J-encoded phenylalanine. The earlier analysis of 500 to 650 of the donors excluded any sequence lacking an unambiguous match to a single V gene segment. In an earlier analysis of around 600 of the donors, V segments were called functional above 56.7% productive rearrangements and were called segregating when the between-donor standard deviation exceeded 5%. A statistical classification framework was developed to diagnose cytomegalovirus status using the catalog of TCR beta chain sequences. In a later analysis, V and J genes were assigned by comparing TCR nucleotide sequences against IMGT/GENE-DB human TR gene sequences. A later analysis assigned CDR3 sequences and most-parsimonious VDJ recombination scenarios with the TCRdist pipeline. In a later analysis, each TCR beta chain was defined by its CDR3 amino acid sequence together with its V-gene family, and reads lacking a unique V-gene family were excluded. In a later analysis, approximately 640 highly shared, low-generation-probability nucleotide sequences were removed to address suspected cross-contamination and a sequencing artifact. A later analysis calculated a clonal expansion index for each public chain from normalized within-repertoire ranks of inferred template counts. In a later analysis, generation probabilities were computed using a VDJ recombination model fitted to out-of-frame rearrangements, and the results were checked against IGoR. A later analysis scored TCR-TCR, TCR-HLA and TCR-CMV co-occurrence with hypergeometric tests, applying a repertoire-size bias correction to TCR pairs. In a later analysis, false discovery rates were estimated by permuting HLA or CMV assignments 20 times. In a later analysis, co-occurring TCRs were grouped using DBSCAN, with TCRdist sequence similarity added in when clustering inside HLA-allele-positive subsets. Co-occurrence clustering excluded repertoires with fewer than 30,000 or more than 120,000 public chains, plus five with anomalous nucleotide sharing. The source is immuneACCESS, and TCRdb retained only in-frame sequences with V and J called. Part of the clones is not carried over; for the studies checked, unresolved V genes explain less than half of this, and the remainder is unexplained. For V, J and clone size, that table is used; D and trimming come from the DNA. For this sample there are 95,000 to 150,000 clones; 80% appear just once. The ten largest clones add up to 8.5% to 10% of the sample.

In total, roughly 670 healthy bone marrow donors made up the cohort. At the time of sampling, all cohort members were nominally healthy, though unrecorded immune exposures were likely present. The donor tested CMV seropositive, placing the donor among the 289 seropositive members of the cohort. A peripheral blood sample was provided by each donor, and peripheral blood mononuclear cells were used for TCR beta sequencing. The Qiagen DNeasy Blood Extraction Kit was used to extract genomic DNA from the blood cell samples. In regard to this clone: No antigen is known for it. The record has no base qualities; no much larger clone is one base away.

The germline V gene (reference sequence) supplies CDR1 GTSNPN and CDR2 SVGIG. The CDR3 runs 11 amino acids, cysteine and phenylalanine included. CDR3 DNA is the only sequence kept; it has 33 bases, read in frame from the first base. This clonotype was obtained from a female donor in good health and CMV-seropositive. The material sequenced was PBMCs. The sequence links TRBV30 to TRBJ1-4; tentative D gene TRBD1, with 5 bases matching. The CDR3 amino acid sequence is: CARGLREKLFF. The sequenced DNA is TGTGCGAGGGGACTTCGGGAAAAACTGTTTTTT.